The next 15 T cell receptor beta chains were all read from a single sample in a study of CD8+ T cells in alopecia areata. Indicated treatment: oral pan-JAK inhibitor, 5-10 mg twice daily. RNA extraction and reverse transcription yielded cDNA as sequencing template. The repertoire was sequenced with immunoSEQ multiplex PCR; TCRdb's copy has only in-frame clones and lacks some. The sample records 150,000 to 200,000 clones, less than 80% being singletons. The input for sequencing was CD4+ T cells sorted from blood, taken at week 24, from a patient treated with tofacitinib. The receptors shown here come from a human donor with alopecia areata.

The chain is built from TRBV5-6 and TRBJ2-5; D not resolved. V was cut by 4 bases and J by 4 bases, with 20 bases left in between. The CDR3 loop spans 16 amino acids. Germline V lookup: CDR1 SGHDT, CDR2 YYEEEE. CDR3 region: CASSLRTVEWRETQYF. Here the CDR3 DNA reads TGTGCCAGCAGCCTCCGAACTGTGGAATGGAGAGAGACCCAGTACTTC.

This clone occurred a few times. The chain has TRBV4-1 and TRBJ1-4; 10 bases are a match to TRBD1. CDR1 MGHRA and CDR2 YSYEKL come from the germline V gene. V gave up 4 bases and J gave up 6 bases; unmatched junction bases: 5. The CDR3 length is 15 residues. CDR3 region: CASSLSGTGDEKLFF. CDR3 coding DNA: TGCGCCAGCAGCCTTTCCGGGACAGGGGATGAAAAACTGTTTTTT.

This clone was seen more than once but under ten times. This same CDR3 is encoded by further DNA sequences in the sample. The rearrangement uses TRBV6-1 and TRBJ1-5, with D unclear. The CDR3 runs to 12 residues. Trimming pared 2 bases from V and 6 bases from J, leaving 5 bases between. The germline V gene encodes CDR1 MNHNS and CDR2 SASEGT. CDR3 protein: CASSERAQPQHF. CDR3 sequence (DNA): TGTGCCAGCAGTGAACGGGCTCAGCCCCAGCATTTT.

This clone appeared a few times. The V call is TRBV4-1, the J call TRBJ1-5; the D is unclear. The germline CDR1 and CDR2 sequences are MGHRA and YSYEKL. There are 13 residues in the CDR3. V was clipped by 4 bases and J by 5 bases, with 9 bases between them. The CDR3 coding sequence is TGCGCCAGCAGCCGCGGGGTGGATCAGCCCCAGCATTTT. Translated: CASSRGVDQPQHF.

CDR3 sequence (DNA): TGCGCCAGCAGCCAAGTCACCGCCTCTCAGGGGGGTGAGACCCAGTACTTC. Its protein product is CASSQVTASQGGETQYF. The chain employs TRBV4-1 and TRBJ2-5; D might be TRBD1 (7 bases). V dropped 1 base and J dropped 5 bases, with 20 bases sitting between them. This CDR3 is 17 amino acids long. Germline V CDR1 and CDR2: MGHRA, YSYEKL.

This sequence joins TRBV30 and TRBJ1-5, with D unresolved. Germline CDR1 is GTSNPN and CDR2 is SVGIG (reference sequence). The CDR3 is 12 amino acids. Trimming removed 3 bases from V and 6 bases from J, with 9 bases in between. CDR3: CAWSGSGQPQHF. CDR3 sequence (DNA): TGTGCCTGGAGCGGGAGTGGTCAGCCCCAGCATTTT.

This chain's CDR3 is CSVGDSRRTDTQYF. The CDR3 region has the DNA TGCAGCGTGGGGGACAGCCGTCGAACAGATACGCAGTATTTT. The V and J genes are TRBV29-1 and TRBJ2-3, with 7 bases matching TRBD1. V shed 6 bases and J 3 bases; nucleotides not matched to a gene: 9. The CDR3 has 14 residues. CDR1 is SQVTM and CDR2 is ANQGSEA in the germline V gene.

This clone was recorded at least ten times. This sequence joins TRBV6-5 and TRBJ2-7, with D possibly TRBD1 on 6 matching bases. Trimming took off 7 bases at V and 0 bases at J, with 13 bases between the two ends. The germline gives CDR1 MNHEY, CDR2 SVGAGI. CDR3 length: 14 residues. The CDR3 protein is CASTIEQGSYEQYF. CDR3 nucleotides: TGTGCCAGCACCATCGAACAGGGCTCCTACGAGCAGTACTTC.

This CDR3 reads CASSYERPPFGKLFF. As DNA, the CDR3 is TGTGCCAGCAGTTACGAAAGGCCCCCCTTCGGGAAACTGTTTTTT. V and J are TRBV6-5 and TRBJ1-4; no reliable D call. This CDR3 comprises 15 residues. The ends were cut back, 2 bases at V and 11 bases at J, with 18 bases in the middle. The germline CDR1 and CDR2 sequences are MNHEY and SVGAGI.

A few counts support this clone. Relative to the germline gene, one junction end is altered; a read error may explain this. The gene calls are TRBV10-3 and TRBJ2-1; TRBD1 matches at 10 bases. This CDR3 comprises 16 residues. From germline, CDR1 is ENHRY and CDR2 SYGVKD. CDR3 residues: CATSDSGQGDRDEQFF. DNA of the CDR3: TGTGCCACCAGTGACAGCGGACAGGGGGACAGGGATGAGCAGTTCTTC.

This clone occurred a few times. The chain uses TRBV29-1 and TRBJ1-4; possibly TRBD1 for D (6 bases). The length of the CDR3 is 15 residues. Germline V gene sequence: CDR1 SQVTM, CDR2 ANQGSEA. V was clipped by 0 bases and J by 7 bases, with 15 bases between them. CDR3 DNA sequence: TGCAGCGTTGAAGATCGGTCCAGGGGAAGTGAAAAACTGTTTTTT. The encoded protein is CSVEDRSRGSEKLFF.

The genes are TRBV5-6 and TRBJ2-2; no firm D call. Trimming took 4 bases from V and 0 from J, leaving 10 bases between them. CDR3 length: 15 residues. CDR1 and CDR2 from the germline V gene are SGHDT and YYEEEE. CDR3 in amino acids: CASSPDVTNTGELFF. The CDR3, as DNA: TGTGCCAGCAGCCCGGACGTTACGAACACCGGGGAGCTGTTTTTT.

This chain connects TRBV29-1 to TRBJ1-2; tentatively, D is TRBD1 (6 bases). CDR1 SQVTM and CDR2 ANQGSEA come from the germline V gene. The CDR3 consists of 13 residues. The V gene lost 5 bases and the J gene lost 0 bases, with 10 bases spanning the gap. The CDR3 reads CSVSPGANYGYTF. For the CDR3, the DNA is TGCAGCGTTTCCCCAGGGGCTAACTATGGCTACACCTTC.

V is TRBV6-1 and J is TRBJ2-7; D unclear. CDR1 MNHNS and CDR2 SASEGT come from the germline V gene. CDR3 length: 15 residues. Trimming shortened V by 2 bases and J by 0 bases, and 11 bases separated the two germline ends. CDR3 residues: CASSESHPASYEQYF. CDR3 DNA sequence: TGTGCCAGCAGTGAAAGTCACCCGGCCTCCTACGAGCAGTACTTC.

This clone came up many times. The rearrangement uses TRBV29-1 and TRBJ1-1; 7 bases are shared with TRBD1. V gave up 7 bases and J gave up 3 bases; unmatched junction bases: 8. This CDR3 is built from 13 residues. CDR1 SQVTM and CDR2 ANQGSEA come from the germline V gene. CDR3 sequence reads: CSATDRADTEAFF. The CDR3, as DNA: TGCAGCGCGACTGACAGGGCTGACACTGAAGCTTTCTTT.